This passage covers 8 T cell receptor beta chains from one sample sequenced in a study of a mutant IDH1 vaccine in newly diagnosed glioma. TCRdb's table, derived via immunoSEQ multiplex PCR, lists solely in-frame clones and lacks some. This table has approximately 60,000 clones, 86% appearing once. No antigen has been assigned to these receptors. Time point: week 35, safety follow-up. Vaccine doses each comprised 300 ug of mutant IDH1 20-mer peptide, with topical imiquimod. This specimen was PBMCs, taken from a glioma patient whose treatment included an IDH1 peptide vaccine. The receptors were gathered from a man aged 35 to 55 with glioma.

V and J are TRBV5-8 and TRBJ2-5, with a possible D match to TRBD2 (6 bases). Judging by the DNA end, TRBJ2-7 fits better; the J call may be wrong. CDR1 is SGHTS, CDR2 YDEGEE, per germline. CDR3 length: 13 residues. For the CDR3, the DNA is TGTGCCAGCAGCTTGGTTCTAGCGTACGAGCAGTACTTC. This encodes CASSLVLAYEQYF.

This chain links TRBV2 with TRBJ2-1; TRBD2 matches at 9 bases. The V segment lost 8 bases and the J segment 7 bases; nucleotides outside the gene matches: 12. CDR3 size: 15 residues. Germline-derived CDR1 and CDR2 are SNHLY and FYNNEI. CDR3 protein: CASRHASGTSNEQFF. The CDR3 DNA reads TGTGCCAGCCGTCATGCTAGCGGGACCTCGAATGAGCAGTTCTTC.

This CDR3 reads CASSQSQGARYEQYF. CDR3 bases: TGTGCCAGCTCACAAAGCCAGGGGGCGCGGTACGAGCAGTACTTC. The chain employs TRBV18 and TRBJ2-7; 8 bases fit TRBD1. Germline loops: CDR1 KGHSH, CDR2 LQKENI. V shed 4 bases, J shed 4 bases, and the junction held 9 bases outside the gene matches. This CDR3 spans 15 amino acids.

The J gene is TRBJ2-7, the V gene TRBV5-8; D is uncertain. Trimming shortened V by 0 bases and J by 2 bases, and 0 bases separated the two germline ends. This CDR3 spans 11 amino acids. Per germline, CDR1 SGHTS and CDR2 YDEGEE. The CDR3 reads CASSLAYEQYF. The CDR3 region has the DNA TGTGCCAGCAGCTTGGCCTACGAGCAGTACTTC.

The chain employs TRBV5-1 and TRBJ2-1; D not resolved. Germline CDR1 reads SGHRS; CDR2 reads YFSETQ. The CDR3 consists of 13 residues. The V gene lost 6 bases and the J gene lost 0 bases, with 7 bases spanning the gap. The CDR3 DNA reads as TGCGCCAGCAATCCTAGCTCCTACAATGAGCAGTTCTTC. This gives the protein CASNPSSYNEQFF.

This chain connects TRBV21-1 to TRBJ2-7; the D call TRBD2 from the table was never checked on the DNA. TRBV21-1 is tagged as a pseudogene. CDR3 length: 19 residues. CDR3 region: CAFTLPEQGGEERSYEQYF. CDR3 nucleotides: TGTGCCTTCACTTTACCGGAACAAGGGGGGGAAGAGCGCTCCTACGAGCAGTACTTC.

This clone appeared once. This chain connects TRBV20-1 to TRBJ1-3; D remains unclear. Trimming took off 5 bases at V and 14 bases at J, with 16 bases between the two ends. The CDR3 covers 11 residues. Germline V gene sequence: CDR1 DFQATT, CDR2 SNEGSKA (reference sequence). The CDR3 loop is CSAPSGSRVYF. The DNA for the CDR3 is TGCAGTGCTCCCTCGGGCTCTCGCGTATATTTT.

J is TRBJ2-5 and V is TRBV7-2; possibly TRBD2 for D (5 bases). Germline V gives CDR1 SGHTA, CDR2 FQGNSA. The CDR3 contains 15 residues. V was cut by 5 bases and J by 0 bases, with 13 bases left in between. CDR3 in amino acids: CASSRGLINQETQYF. In nucleotides, the CDR3 is TGTGCCAGCAGCCGCGGACTTATCAACCAAGAGACCCAGTACTTC.